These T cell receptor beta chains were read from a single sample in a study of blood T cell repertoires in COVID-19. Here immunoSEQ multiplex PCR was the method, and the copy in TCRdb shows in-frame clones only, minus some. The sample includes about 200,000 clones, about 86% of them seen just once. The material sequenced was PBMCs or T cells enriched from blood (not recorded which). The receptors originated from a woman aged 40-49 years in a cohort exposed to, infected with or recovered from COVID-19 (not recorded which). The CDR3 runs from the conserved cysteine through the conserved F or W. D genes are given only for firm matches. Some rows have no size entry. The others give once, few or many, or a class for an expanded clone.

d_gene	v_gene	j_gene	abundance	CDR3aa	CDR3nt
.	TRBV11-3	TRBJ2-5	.	CASSPGGAEQETQYF	TGTGCCAGCAGCCCCGGTGGAGCGGAGCAAGAGACCCAGTACTTC
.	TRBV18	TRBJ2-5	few	CASSPPVRETQYF	TGTGCCAGCTCACCACCCGTGCGAGAGACCCAGTACTTC
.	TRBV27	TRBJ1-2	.	CASSFYRAYGYTF	TGTGCCAGCAGTTTCTACAGGGCCTATGGCTACACCTTC
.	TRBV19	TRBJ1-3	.	CASSSDRHSGNTIYF	TGTGCCAGTAGTTCCGACAGACACTCTGGAAACACCATATATTTT
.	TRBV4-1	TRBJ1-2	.	CASSQERGLYGYTF	TGCGCCAGCAGCCAAGAGCGGGGCCTCTATGGCTACACCTTC
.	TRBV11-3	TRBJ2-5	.	CASSPRDSPETQYF	TGTGCCAGCAGCCCCCGGGACTCTCCCGAGACCCAGTACTTC
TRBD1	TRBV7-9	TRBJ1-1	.	CASSFVQGDAFF	TGTGCCAGCAGCTTTGTCCAGGGGGACGCTTTCTTT
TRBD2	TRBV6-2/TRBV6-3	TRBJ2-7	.	CASSYPLAGSPYEQYF	TGTGCCAGCAGTTATCCACTAGCGGGGTCCCCCTACGAGCAGTACTTC
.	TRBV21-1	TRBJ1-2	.	CASSKEGPQNYGYTF	TGTGCCAGCAGCAAAGAGGGGCCCCAAAACTATGGCTACACCTTC
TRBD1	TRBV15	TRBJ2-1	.	CATSAPGQGYNEQFF	TGTGCCACCAGCGCGCCGGGACAGGGGTACAATGAGCAGTTCTTC
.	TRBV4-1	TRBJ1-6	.	CASSTREDSPLHF	TGCGCCAGCAGCACCCGGGAAGATTCACCCCTCCACTTT
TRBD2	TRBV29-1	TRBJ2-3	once	CSVGRGDTQYF	TGCAGCGTTGGGCGGGGGGATACGCAGTATTTT
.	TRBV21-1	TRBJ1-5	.	CASSGTSGLWSNQPQHF	TGTGCCAGCAGCGGGACATCAGGTTTGTGGAGCAATCAGCCCCAGCATTTT
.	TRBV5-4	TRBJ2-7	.	CASSFAGSFFEQYF	TGTGCCAGCAGCTTCGCGGGATCCTTTTTCGAGCAGTACTTC
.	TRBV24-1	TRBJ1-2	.	CATSDPTVIYGYTF	TGTGCCACCAGTGACCCGACAGTGATCTATGGCTACACCTTC
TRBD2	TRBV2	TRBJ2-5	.	CASAGLDQETQYF	TGTGCCAGCGCCGGACTAGATCAAGAGACCCAGTACTTC
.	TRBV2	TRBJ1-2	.	CASSERRAHGYTF	TGTGCCAGCAGTGAACGGCGAGCGCACGGCTACACCTTC
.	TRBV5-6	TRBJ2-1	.	CASSLSIRTGVSYNEQFF	TGTGCCAGCAGCTTGTCTATACGAACAGGCGTGTCCTACAATGAGCAGTTCTTC
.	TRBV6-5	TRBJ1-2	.	CASRPTGTTGYTF	TGTGCCAGCAGGCCTACAGGGACCACTGGCTACACCTTC
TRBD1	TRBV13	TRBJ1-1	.	CASSGGQGVEAFF	TGTGCCAGCAGCGGGGGACAGGGTGTTGAAGCTTTCTTT
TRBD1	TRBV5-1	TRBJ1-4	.	CASSARQGTGEKLFF	TGCGCCAGCAGCGCAAGACAGGGGACGGGTGAAAAACTGTTTTTT
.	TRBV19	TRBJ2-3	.	CASSIRGSASEEGSTDTQYF	TGTGCCAGTAGTATACGGGGTTCGGCGAGCGAAGAGGGTAGCACAGATACGCAGTATTTT
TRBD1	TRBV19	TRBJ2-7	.	CASSPAGTGTSYEQYF	TGTGCCAGTAGTCCAGCCGGGACAGGGACCTCCTACGAGCAGTACTTC
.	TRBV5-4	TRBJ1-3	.	CASSLQGPGNTIYF	TGTGCCAGCAGCCTTCAGGGTCCTGGAAACACCATATATTTT
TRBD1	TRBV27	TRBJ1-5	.	CASSPTGERNQPQHF	TGTGCCAGCAGCCCGACAGGGGAACGCAATCAGCCCCAGCATTTT
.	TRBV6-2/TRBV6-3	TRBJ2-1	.	CASSYIRGEQFF	TGTGCCAGCAGTTACATAAGGGGTGAGCAGTTCTTC
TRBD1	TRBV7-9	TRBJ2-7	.	CASSSTRTGGREQYF	TGTGCCAGCAGCTCCACACGGACAGGGGGCCGAGAGCAGTACTTC
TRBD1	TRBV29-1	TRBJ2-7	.	CSVATGQNYEQYF	TGCAGCGTGGCCACGGGACAGAATTACGAGCAGTACTTC
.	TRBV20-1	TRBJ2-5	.	CSASNPSAGETQYF	TGCAGTGCTAGTAATCCCTCGGCGGGAGAGACCCAGTACTTC
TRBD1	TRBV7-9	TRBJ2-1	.	CASSPRDRPYNEQFF	TGTGCCAGCAGCCCCCGGGACAGGCCCTACAATGAGCAGTTCTTC
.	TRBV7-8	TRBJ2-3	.	CASSLVGLSTDTQYF	TGTGCCAGCAGCTTAGTAGGACTCAGCACAGATACGCAGTATTTT
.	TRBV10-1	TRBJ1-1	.	CASSEGQLTEAFF	TGCGCCAGCAGTGAAGGACAGCTAACTGAAGCTTTCTTT